Listed here are 5 T cell receptor beta chains from one sample, sequenced in a study of T cell responses to AZD1222 COVID-19 vaccine (dated by TCRdb to the early 2020s). To prepare the library, the immunoSEQ multiplex PCR assay was applied. Drawn from immuneACCESS, this table holds only the in-frame rearrangements with V and J called that TCRdb kept. Clones are partly lost; checked studies trace under half to an unresolved V gene and leave the rest unexplained. Recorded for this sample are about 180,000 clones; 85% to 95% of them occurred a single time. Together, the top ten hold more than 1.5% of the sample. This sample's time point label indicates: about 28 days (+/-7) after the second vaccine dose. The sample consisted of peripheral blood, taken 28 days after the second AZD1222 dose. Receptors originate from an adult who received the AZD1222 COVID-19 vaccine.

The chain joins TRBV5-4 to TRBJ2-3, with 7 bases aligning to TRBD1. CDR3 length: 14 residues. After removal of 4 bases from V and 2 bases from J, the junction contained 4 bases not matched to a gene. Germline values: CDR1 SGHNT, CDR2 YYREEE (reference sequence). The CDR3 bases are TGTGCCAGCAGCGCCGGGACAGCCACAGATACGCAGTATTTT. It translates to CASSAGTATDTQYF.

This chain connects TRBV6-6 to TRBJ1-3; no clear D gene. Germline assignment: CDR1 MNHNY and CDR2 SVGAGI (reference sequence). There are 15 residues in the CDR3. V lost 10 bases and J lost 0, with 16 bases in between. The CDR3 DNA sequence: TGTGCCACCACTCGCAGGATTCACTCTGGAAACACCATATATTTT. Translated, it gives CATTRRIHSGNTIYF.

V gene TRBV7-9 combines with J gene TRBJ2-7, with 7 bases matching TRBD2. CDR3 length: 12 amino acids. Germline CDR1 SEHNR, CDR2 FQNEAQ (reference sequence). Trimming cost V 2 bases and J 7 bases; bases outside gene matches: 2. The CDR3 here is CASSLPRGEQYF. CDR3 DNA sequence: TGTGCCAGCAGCTTACCGCGGGGGGAGCAGTACTTC.

The rearrangement joins TRBV21-1 to TRBJ1-5; the D call TRBD1 from the table was never checked on the DNA. TRBV21-1 is deemed a pseudogene. This CDR3 comprises 16 residues. CDR3 sequence reads: CAGPPGTGDSNQPQHF. The CDR3 DNA reads TGTGCCGGTCCCCCCGGGACAGGAGATAGCAATCAGCCCCAGCATTTT.

The J gene is TRBJ2-5, the V gene TRBV9; TRBD2 matches at 8 bases. Trimming cost V 0 bases and J 2 bases; bases outside gene matches: 3. In germline, CDR1 is SGDLS, CDR2 YYNGEE. CDR3 size: 15 residues. In nucleotides, the CDR3 is TGTGCCAGCAGCGTAGACACGGGGGGGCAAGAGACCCAGTACTTC. The encoded protein is CASSVDTGGQETQYF.